Shown below are 18 T cell receptor beta chains from a single sample sequenced in a study of T cell responses to AZD1222 COVID-19 vaccine. Sequencing used immunoSEQ multiplex PCR; TCRdb keeps in-frame clones, though not all of them. The data hold about 56,000 clones, with less than 90% observed a single time. Material: peripheral blood, obtained 28 days after the second AZD1222 dose. The receptors shown here come from an adult who received the AZD1222 COVID-19 vaccine.

The chain couples TRBV4-1 to TRBJ1-3; D unresolved. CDR1 MGHRA and CDR2 YSYEKL come from the germline V gene. Deletions cut 1 base from V and 5 bases from J, with 15 bases between. The CDR3 sequence is 16 residues long. DNA for the CDR3: TGCGCCAGCAGCCAAGGTAGTATTCGTGGGCGAAACACCATATATTTT. Translating gives CASSQGSIRGRNTIYF.

This clone has a handful of counts. This chain joins TRBV6-5 and TRBJ1-2; D might be TRBD1 (5 bases). The germline CDR1 and CDR2 sequences are MNHEY and SVGAGI. V was shortened by 2 bases and J by 5 bases, with 15 bases between the two germline ends. This CDR3 has 15 residues. The CDR3 loop reads CASSYLLGGEYGYTF. DNA for the CDR3: TGTGCCAGCAGTTACCTCTTGGGGGGGGAGTATGGCTACACCTTC.

This clone was seen only once. The gene calls are TRBV4-1 and TRBJ2-3, with 8 bases lining up with TRBD2. The germline CDR1 and CDR2 sequences are MGHRA and YSYEKL. J was trimmed by 2 bases and V by 1 base; bases with no gene match: 8. This CDR3 comprises 17 residues. CDR3: CASSQVGLAGTTDTQYF. The CDR3, as DNA: TGCGCCAGCAGCCAAGTCGGTCTAGCGGGTACCACAGATACGCAGTATTTT.

The rearrangement links TRBV4-1 to TRBJ2-6, with D perhaps TRBD1 (5 bases). The CDR3 runs 16 residues. Germline loops: CDR1 MGHRA, CDR2 YSYEKL. Trimming took off 0 bases at V and 4 bases at J, with 10 bases between the two ends. Here the CDR3 DNA reads TGCGCCAGCAGCCAAGAAGGGGTGTCAGGGGCCAACGTCCTGACTTTC. This gives the protein CASSQEGVSGANVLTF.

The J gene is TRBJ2-3, the V gene TRBV11-2; 8 bases agree with TRBD1. CDR1 is SGHAT and CDR2 is FQNNGV in the germline V gene. The trim removed 3 bases at V and 6 bases at J, leaving 5 bases unmatched. This CDR3 comprises 14 residues. In DNA form, the CDR3 reads TGTGCCAGCAGCTTGGGGACAGGTGGGGATACGCAGTATTTT. This gives the protein CASSLGTGGDTQYF.

The sample holds a few counts of this clone. This chain uses TRBV4-2 with TRBJ1-4, with 8 bases identical to TRBD1. The CDR3 sequence is 16 residues long. V shed 5 bases and J 5 bases; nucleotides not matched to a gene: 10. The V gene's germline CDR1 is LGHNA and CDR2 YNFKEQ. The CDR3 DNA follows: TGTGCCAGCAGCAGAGGGTCGGGACAGGAGAATGAAAAACTGTTTTTT. Protein sequence: CASSRGSGQENEKLFF.

The chain employs TRBV28 and TRBJ1-1; tentatively, D is TRBD1 (5 bases). Germline CDR1 reads MDHEN; CDR2 reads SYDVKM. The CDR3 is made up of 15 amino acids. V lost 7 bases and J lost 5, with 20 bases in between. CDR3 sequence: CASTSRGESRTEAFF. CDR3 nucleotide sequence: TGTGCCAGCACCTCCCGGGGGGAGAGTAGGACTGAAGCTTTCTTT.

The genes are TRBV7-2 and TRBJ2-1; D tentatively reads TRBD1 or TRBD2 (5 bases each). The CDR3 sequence is 16 residues long. Germline lookup yields CDR1 SGHTA and CDR2 FQGNSA. V was trimmed by 1 base and J by 7 bases, leaving 17 bases between them. The CDR3 here is CASSLDGTLGSNEQFF. CDR3 sequence (DNA): TGTGCCAGCAGCTTAGACGGGACCCTGGGGAGTAATGAGCAGTTCTTC.

This rearrangement joins TRBV6-5 to TRBJ1-6, with D possibly TRBD1 on 6 matching bases. CDR3 length: 16 amino acids. Germline lookup yields CDR1 MNHEY and CDR2 SVGAGI. Trimming shortened V by 2 bases and J by 3 bases, and 11 bases separated the two germline ends. This CDR3 reads CASSYGGGLYNSPLHF. The DNA for the CDR3 is TGTGCCAGCAGTTACGGAGGGGGTCTCTATAATTCACCCCTCCACTTT.

This clone occurred once. V is TRBV5-6 and J is TRBJ2-3; D is perhaps TRBD1 (5 bases). V dropped 5 bases and J dropped 3 bases, with 10 bases sitting between them. The germline CDR1 and CDR2 sequences are SGHDT and YYEEEE. This CDR3 has 13 amino acids. The CDR3 reads CASSRYRTDTQYF. The CDR3, as DNA: TGTGCCAGCAGTCGTTACAGGACAGATACGCAGTATTTT.

The chain is built from TRBV15 and TRBJ2-1, with 8 bases lining up with TRBD2. Trimming took 1 base from V and 0 from J; bases not matched to a gene: 5. The germline CDR1 and CDR2 sequences are LNHNV and YYDKDF (reference sequence). The CDR3 runs 17 residues. The CDR3 coding sequence is TGTGCCACCAGCAGAGGTGGGAGCGGGAGCTCCTACAATGAGCAGTTCTTC. The encoded protein is CATSRGGSGSSYNEQFF.

This sequence joins TRBV9 and TRBJ1-2; 9 bases are a match to TRBD1. The V segment lost 4 bases and the J segment 4 bases; nucleotides outside the gene matches: 8. The germline V gene has CDR1 SGDLS and CDR2 YYNGEE. The CDR3 has 15 amino acids. CDR3 sequence (DNA): TGTGCCAGCAGCCCCGGGACAGGGAACCTCTATGGCTACACCTTC. It encodes CASSPGTGNLYGYTF.

This clone was recorded once. The genes are TRBV5-1 and TRBJ2-3, with 10 bases that match TRBD2. The V gene end was trimmed by 3 bases and the J gene end by 1 base; junction bases not matched to a gene: 2. Germline values: CDR1 SGHRS, CDR2 YFSETQ. The CDR3 spans 15 residues. The CDR3 spells CASSSGTSGTDTQYF. The CDR3 region has the DNA TGCGCCAGCAGCTCAGGGACTAGCGGCACAGATACGCAGTATTTT.

The V gene is TRBV7-2, the J gene TRBJ1-3, with no clear D. Looked up from germline, CDR1 is SGHTA and CDR2 is FQGNSA. The CDR3 extends over 17 amino acids. Trimming took off 2 bases at V and 4 bases at J, with 18 bases between the two ends. The CDR3 is CASSLRPPWPEGNTIYF. The CDR3, as DNA: TGTGCCAGCAGCTTAAGGCCCCCCTGGCCTGAGGGAAACACCATATATTTT.

J is TRBJ2-5 and V is TRBV3-1 (or the pseudogene TRBV3-2); 11 bases line up with TRBD2. From germline, CDR1 is LGHDT and CDR2 YNNKEL (reference sequence). Trimming took 0 bases from V and 5 from J; bases not matched to a gene: 14. CDR3 length: 19 residues. DNA for the CDR3: TGTGCCAGCAGCCAAGATCTCTCTGGTAGCGGGGGGGCAATGGAGACCCAGTACTTC. Protein: CASSQDLSGSGGAMETQYF.

The V and J genes are TRBV2 and TRBJ2-7, with a possible D match to TRBD2 (6 bases). Germline CDR1 SNHLY, CDR2 FYNNEI. Trimming left V 3 bases short and J 4 bases short, with 10 bases between. This CDR3 contains 13 residues. The CDR3 sequence: CASSDGGLYEQYF. DNA for the CDR3: TGTGCCAGCAGTGACGGGGGTCTATACGAGCAGTACTTC.

The chain employs TRBV2 and TRBJ2-7; the D is unclear. CDR1 is SNHLY, CDR2 FYNNEI, per germline. The CDR3 runs 12 residues. The germline V and J ends were trimmed by 11 bases and 2 bases, with 13 bases remaining between them. As DNA, the CDR3 is TGTGCCGGGAAGAGGACGGCCTACGAGCAGTACTTC. Protein: CAGKRTAYEQYF.

The genes are TRBV27 and TRBJ1-1; D gene unclear. Germline V CDR1 and CDR2: MNHEY, SMNVEV (reference sequence). Trimming removed 5 bases from V and 1 base from J, with 5 bases in between. The CDR3 runs to 12 residues. Here the CDR3 reads CASSNGNTEAFF. The CDR3 nucleotides are TGTGCCAGCAGTAATGGGAACACTGAAGCTTTCTTT.